The present entry profiles one T cell receptor (beta chain) with its context. Its antigen is still unknown. The table came from immunoSEQ multiplex PCR; TCRdb's copy has only in-frame clones and leaves some out. This repertoire shows just over 350,000 clones, approximately 84% found once; its top ten account for roughly 3.3%. Germline assignment: CDR1 MGHRA and CDR2 YSYEKL. The CDR3 is 17 residues long. V lost 0 bases, J lost 4 bases, and 16 bases lay in between. The sample is drawn from a study of Ad26.COV2.S vaccination and SARS-CoV-2 variants. Regarding the study as a whole: Recipients given vaccine exceeded placebo recipients in spike-specific TCR breadth.

Treatment described: over 15 received Ad26.COV2.S at low or high dose, single or two shots; roughly 5 received placebo; per-sample allocation not given. Day 63 after the first vaccine or placebo injection was the time point for sampling. V and J are TRBV4-1 and TRBJ1-3; maybe TRBD1 (6 bases). The sequenced sample was peripheral blood, obtained in a trial of Ad26.COV2.S vaccine versus placebo. The clonotype originates from a person between 18 and 59 years old who received the Ad26.COV2.S COVID-19 vaccine or a placebo. The CDR3 loop is CASSQEGHQSAGNTIYF. In nucleotides, the CDR3 is TGCGCCAGCAGCCAAGAGGGACACCAATCAGCCGGAAACACCATATATTTT.